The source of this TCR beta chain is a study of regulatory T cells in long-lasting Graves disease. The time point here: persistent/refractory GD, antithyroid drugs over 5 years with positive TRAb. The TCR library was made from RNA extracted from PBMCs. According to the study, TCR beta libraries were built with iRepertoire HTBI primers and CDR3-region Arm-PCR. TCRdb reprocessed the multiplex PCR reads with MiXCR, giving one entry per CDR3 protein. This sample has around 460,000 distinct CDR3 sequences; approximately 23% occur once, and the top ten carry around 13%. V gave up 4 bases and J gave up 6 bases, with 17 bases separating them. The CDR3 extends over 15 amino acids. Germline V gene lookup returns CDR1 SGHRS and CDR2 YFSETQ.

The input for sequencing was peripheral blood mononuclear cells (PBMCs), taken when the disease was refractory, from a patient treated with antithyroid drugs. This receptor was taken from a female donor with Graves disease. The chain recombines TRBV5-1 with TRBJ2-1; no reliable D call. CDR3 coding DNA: TGCGCCAGCAGCGAAACAGTCGGCGGTCTCAATGAGCAGTTCTTC. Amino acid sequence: CASSETVGGLNEQFF.